These T cell receptor beta chains were read from a single sample in a study of radiotherapy plus CTLA-4 blockade in lung cancer. Some clones are missing from TCRdb's copy, which holds only in-frame ones; the method was immunoSEQ multiplex PCR. The table shows around 99,000 clones, with about 90% occurring only once. The sequences come from peripheral blood, collected from a patient treated with radiotherapy plus ipilimumab. These receptors all come from a human donor with non-small cell lung cancer that progressed on radiotherapy plus ipilimumab. CDR3s include the opening cysteine and the closing phenylalanine or tryptophan. A D gene is named only where the DNA matches it firmly. A row's size may be missing; if present it is once, few, many or a size class.

.	TRBV5-4	TRBJ2-7	TRBD2	CASSQSRRLAGGYEQYF	TGTGCCAGCAGCCAATCACGACGACTAGCGGGAGGCTACGAGCAGTACTTC
.	TRBV9	TRBJ1-1	.	CASSVAGLNTEAFF	TGTGCCAGCAGCGTAGCAGGCTTGAACACTGAAGCTTTCTTT
.	TRBV5-1	TRBJ1-1	.	CASSLGGGGPEAFF	TGCGCCAGCAGCTTGGGTGGGGGAGGGCCTGAAGCTTTCTTT
.	TRBV19	TRBJ2-5	.	CASSPRLTGRETQYF	TGTGCCAGTAGTCCCCGCTTAACGGGGAGAGAGACCCAGTACTTC
.	TRBV10-2	TRBJ2-4	.	CASSESRDNSQYF	TGCGCCAGCAGTGAGTCCCGGGACAACTCGCAGTACTTC
.	TRBV5-1	TRBJ1-1	TRBD1	CASQAGGVGTEAFF	TGCGCCAGTCAGGCAGGGGGCGTGGGGACTGAAGCTTTCTTT
.	TRBV19	TRBJ2-6	TRBD2	CATAATSGILFGGANVLTF	TGTGCCACCGCTGCGACTAGCGGGATTCTCTTCGGCGGGGCCAACGTCCTGACTTTC
once	TRBV5-1	TRBJ2-1	.	CASSLAAGTYNEQFF	TGCGCCAGCAGCTTGGCGGCGGGGACCTACAATGAGCAGTTCTTC
.	TRBV29-1	TRBJ1-2	TRBD1	CSVERTGGEGPNYGYTF	TGCAGCGTTGAACGGACAGGGGGCGAGGGCCCGAACTATGGCTACACCTTC
.	TRBV2	TRBJ2-3	.	CASKFLFADTQYF	TGTGCCAGCAAGTTCCTCTTCGCAGATACGCAGTATTTT
.	TRBV25-1	TRBJ1-5	.	CASSHLDGNQPQHF	TGTGCCAGCAGTCATCTGGACGGGAATCAGCCCCAGCATTTT
.	TRBV5-1	TRBJ1-5	.	CASSLTGSSNQPQHF	TGCGCCAGCAGCTTAACAGGGTCCAGCAATCAGCCCCAGCATTTT
.	TRBV9	TRBJ2-3	TRBD1	CASSVQGVTDTQYF	TGTGCCAGCAGCGTACAGGGGGTCACAGATACGCAGTATTTT
.	TRBV4-2	TRBJ1-5	.	CASSHLNQPQHF	TGTGCCAGCAGCCATCTCAATCAGCCCCAGCATTTT
.	TRBV2	TRBJ2-1	.	CASSAPLSRNEQFF	TGTGCCAGCAGTGCCCCTCTTTCCCGGAATGAGCAGTTCTTC
.	TRBV5-1	TRBJ2-1	TRBD2	CASSLLSGGYNEQFF	TGCGCCAGCAGCTTGTTGAGCGGGGGGTACAATGAGCAGTTCTTC
.	TRBV7-3	TRBJ2-1	.	CASSLFSYNEQFF	TGTGCCAGCAGCTTATTTTCCTACAATGAGCAGTTCTTC
.	TRBV10-2	TRBJ1-1	TRBD1	CASSAHRGPTEAFF	TGCGCCAGCAGCGCACACAGGGGGCCCACTGAAGCTTTCTTT
.	TRBV5-4	TRBJ2-1	.	CASSLAAGRNEQFF	TGTGCCAGCAGCTTGGCCGCGGGCCGGAATGAGCAGTTCTTC
.	TRBV4-2	TRBJ1-2	.	CASSPLRGSGGYTF	TGTGCCAGCAGCCCGCTTCGAGGATCGGGTGGCTACACCTTC
.	TRBV19	TRBJ2-2	.	CASSSRQVGELFF	TGTGCCAGTAGTTCACGACAGGTCGGGGAGCTGTTTTTT
.	TRBV9	TRBJ1-5	.	CASSVGGEGHQPQHF	TGTGCCAGCAGCGTAGGTGGGGAGGGTCATCAGCCCCAGCATTTT
.	TRBV11-2	TRBJ1-1	.	CASSPGRVMRTEAFF	TGTGCCAGCAGCCCCGGACGGGTTATGCGGACTGAAGCTTTCTTT
.	TRBV25-1	TRBJ1-2	TRBD1	CASSAPGRAGGGYTF	TGTGCCAGCAGTGCGCCGGGTCGGGCAGGGGGTGGCTACACCTTC
.	TRBV6-1	TRBJ2-7	.	CASSGGNSYEQYF	TGTGCCAGCAGTGGCGGAAACTCCTACGAGCAGTACTTC
.	TRBV13	TRBJ2-5	TRBD2	CASGRGLAEQETQYF	TGTGCCAGCGGTCGGGGACTAGCGGAGCAAGAGACCCAGTACTTC
.	TRBV10-1	TRBJ2-5	TRBD2	CASSEWAPGGRPTGETQYF	TGCGCCAGCAGTGAATGGGCCCCGGGCGGGAGACCAACCGGGGAGACCCAGTACTTC
.	TRBV27	TRBJ1-1	.	CASTPRRGENTEAFF	TGTGCCAGCACCCCTCGTCGAGGCGAGAACACTGAAGCTTTCTTT
.	TRBV5-1	TRBJ2-1	TRBD2	CASSPWTSGSAYNEQFF	TGCGCCAGCAGCCCCTGGACTAGCGGGAGCGCCTACAATGAGCAGTTCTTC
.	TRBV19	TRBJ1-4	.	CASSMRLGLFGVWEKLFF	TGTGCCAGTAGTATGCGGTTGGGACTTTTCGGGGTATGGGAAAAACTGTTTTTT
.	TRBV6-1	TRBJ2-7	.	CASSEGRQGVNFPYEQYF	TGTGCCAGCAGTGAAGGTCGGCAGGGAGTCAATTTCCCCTACGAGCAGTACTTC